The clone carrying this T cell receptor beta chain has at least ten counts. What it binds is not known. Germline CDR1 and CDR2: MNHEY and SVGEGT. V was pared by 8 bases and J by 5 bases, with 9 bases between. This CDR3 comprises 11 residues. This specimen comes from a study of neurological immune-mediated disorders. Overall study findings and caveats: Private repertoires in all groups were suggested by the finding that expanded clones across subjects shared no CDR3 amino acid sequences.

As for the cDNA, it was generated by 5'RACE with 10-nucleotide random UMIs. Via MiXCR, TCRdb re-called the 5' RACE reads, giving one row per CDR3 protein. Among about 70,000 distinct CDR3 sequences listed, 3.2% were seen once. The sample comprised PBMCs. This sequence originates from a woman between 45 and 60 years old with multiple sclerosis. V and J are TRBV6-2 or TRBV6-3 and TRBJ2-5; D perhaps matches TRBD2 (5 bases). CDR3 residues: CASGRGETQYF. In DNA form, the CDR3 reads TGTGCCAGCGGCCGGGGTGAGACCCAGTACTTC.